What follows are 15 T cell receptor beta chains derived from one specimen sequenced in a study of T cell repertoires in cytomegalovirus infection. Antigens for these TCRs are unknown. TCRdb itself ran the reads through MiXCR, one entry per CDR3 protein. The sample shows about 900,000 distinct CDR3 sequences, around 32% of them seen only once. The input for sequencing was cultured CD8+ T cells from PBMCs, taken from culture after CMV antigen stimulation. These receptors were taken from a human donor in good health (CMV status not recorded). Some clones in this sample may be carry-over from other donors' samples.

The chain combines TRBV7-9 with TRBJ1-3; tentative D call: TRBD1 (5 bases). V was cut by 5 bases and J by 4 bases, with 12 bases left in between. The CDR3 extends over 14 amino acids. Germline V gene data show CDR1 as SEHNR and CDR2 as FQNEAQ (reference sequence). The CDR3, as DNA: TGTGCCAGCAGCCCAGGGCTACTCGGAAACACCATATATTTT. This translates into CASSPGLLGNTIYF. Full variable domain (outside the CDR3, taken from reference TRBV7-9 and TRBJ1-3): DTGVSQNPRHKITKRGQNVTFRCDPISEHNRLYWYRQTLGQGPEFLTYFQNEAQLEKSRLLSDRFSAERPKGSFSTLEIQRTEQGDSAMYLCASSPGLLGNTIYFGEGSWLTVV.

This clonotype has just a few counts. The chain combines TRBV19 with TRBJ1-1; D unresolved. Germline CDR1 LNHDA, CDR2 SQIVND (reference sequence). Between the trimmed V and J ends, which lost 5 bases and 0 bases, there was a span of 13 bases. The CDR3 has 15 residues. The CDR3 DNA sequence: TGTGCCAGTAGTGGGTCCTCGTTCATGAACACTGAAGCTTTCTTT. Translation: CASSGSSFMNTEAFF.

This clonotype was counted many times. The chain recombines TRBV6-1 with TRBJ2-7; D may be TRBD1 (6 bases). The CDR3 covers 15 residues. With 5 bases removed from V and 0 bases from J, the gap between germline ends came to 14 bases. The V gene's germline CDR1 is MNHNS and CDR2 SASEGT. Written as DNA, the CDR3 is TGTGCCAGCAGTCAGGACAGAGAACGCTCCTACGAGCAGTACTTC. Translated: CASSQDRERSYEQYF.

This rearrangement joins TRBV2 to TRBJ2-7; 8 bases agree with TRBD1. Trimming at V came to 5 bases and at J to 6 bases, leaving 6 bases not matched to a gene. The CDR3 sequence is 13 residues long. Looked up from germline, CDR1 is SNHLY and CDR2 is FYNNEI. CDR3 sequence reads: CASSPGQGIEQYV. Written as DNA, the CDR3 is TGTGCCAGCAGTCCTGGACAGGGAATCGAGCAGTACGTC.

A remark on this clonotype: This may stem from a read error, because a much larger clone lies one nucleotide away. The V gene is TRBV7-6, the J gene TRBJ2-1; D is possibly TRBD2 (7 bases). Germline CDR1 SGHVS, CDR2 FNYEAQ. The CDR3 covers 15 residues. Trimming left V 2 bases short and J 7 bases short, with 15 bases between. CDR3: CASSLPGGGPNEQFF. The CDR3 region has the DNA TGTGCCAGCAGCTTACCTGGCGGGGGCCCTAATGAGCAGTTCTTC.

This clonotype showed up just a few times. The chain employs TRBV10-3 and TRBJ2-7, with TRBD2 identical over 8 bases. With V trimmed by 11 bases and J by 3 bases, 9 bases remained unmatched. This CDR3 is 13 amino acids long. Germline V gene lookup returns CDR1 ENHRY and CDR2 SYGVKD. Written as DNA, the CDR3 is TGTGCCGCACGGGGGGGGGCGGACTACGAGCAGTACGTC. Encoded protein: CAARGGADYEQYV.

This clonotype was detected a few times. The chain combines TRBV7-6 with TRBJ2-7; TRBD1 agrees at 7 bases. The V gene's germline CDR1 is SGHVS and CDR2 FNYEAQ. The CDR3 totals 14 residues. Trimming removed 6 bases from V and 2 bases from J; junction bases left unmatched: 7. Here the CDR3 reads CASSRGTGAYEQYF. CDR3 bases: TGTGCCAGCAGTCGGGGAACAGGGGCCTACGAGCAGTACTTC.

On this clonotype itself: It may be a read error: a sequence one base away is much more abundant. This chain joins TRBV6-5 and TRBJ2-7; D is unclear. The CDR3 is made up of 11 amino acids. Trimming pared 2 bases from V and 5 bases from J, leaving 4 bases between. CDR1 MNHEY and CDR2 SVGAGI come from the germline V gene. The CDR3 region has the DNA TGTGCCAGCAGTTACGCGAACGAGCAGTACTTC. Translated, it gives CASSYANEQYF.

The chain uses TRBV29-1 and TRBJ2-1, with a possible D match to TRBD1 (5 bases). The CDR3 runs to 13 residues. Deletions cut 4 bases from V and 3 bases from J, with 10 bases between. Looked up from germline, CDR1 is SQVTM and CDR2 is ANQGSEA. CDR3 DNA: TGCAGCGTTGGTACAGGTGTCTACAATGAGCAGTTCTTC. It encodes CSVGTGVYNEQFF.

Only a few counts were recorded for this clonotype. The chain links TRBV20-1 to TRBJ1-2; D call uncertain. The V gene lost 7 bases and the J gene lost 4 bases, with 10 bases spanning the gap. Per the germline V gene, CDR1 is DFQATT and CDR2 is SNEGSKA (reference sequence). The CDR3 totals 11 residues. CDR3 in amino acids: CSVPGRYGYTF. The CDR3 region has the DNA TGCAGTGTCCCGGGTCGCTATGGCTACACCTTC.

The chain is built from TRBV7-9 and TRBJ2-2; D remains ambiguous. There are 14 residues in the CDR3. Looked up from germline, CDR1 is SEHNR and CDR2 is FQNEAQ (reference sequence). With 5 bases removed from V and 7 bases from J, the gap between germline ends came to 14 bases. The CDR3 DNA reads TGTGCCAGCAGCCTAACCGAGACGGTCGGGGAGCTGTTTTTT. Protein sequence: CASSLTETVGELFF. The whole variable domain, filled in from reference TRBV7-9 and TRBJ2-2, reads DTGVSQNPRHKITKRGQNVTFRCDPISEHNRLYWYRQTLGQGPEFLTYFQNEAQLEKSRLLSDRFSAERPKGSFSTLEIQRTEQGDSAMYLCASSLTETVGELFFGEGSRLTVL.

This clonotype was seen a handful of times. The chain carries TRBV6-1 and TRBJ2-7, with D perhaps being TRBD1 or TRBD2 (7 bases each). Germline V CDR1 and CDR2: MNHNS, SASEGT. The CDR3 runs to 15 residues. The V gene lost 9 bases and the J gene lost 1 base, with 19 bases spanning the gap. For the CDR3, the DNA is TGTGCCAGTGTTGGGGGACAGCGGGATTCCTACGAGCAGTACGTC. It codes for CASVGGQRDSYEQYV.

V gene TRBV14 combines with J gene TRBJ2-7, with 8 positions matching TRBD1. This CDR3 region has 17 residues. The germline V gene has CDR1 SGHDN and CDR2 FVKESK. V shed 5 bases and J 6 bases; nucleotides not matched to a gene: 18. The CDR3 sequence: CASSSTGQGHKSGEQYF. CDR3 DNA sequence: TGTGCCAGCAGCTCTACAGGACAGGGCCATAAGAGTGGCGAGCAGTACTTC.

The V gene is TRBV20-1, the J gene TRBJ2-2, with 7 bases identical to TRBD2. J was trimmed by 7 bases and V by 2 bases; bases with no gene match: 4. The germline CDR1 and CDR2 sequences are DFQATT and SNEGSKA (reference sequence). This CDR3 is built from 13 residues. The CDR3 region has the DNA TGCAGTGCTAGACGGGGGGTGGTCGGGGAGCTGTTTTTT. Translated: CSARRGVVGELFF.

The rearrangement uses TRBV19 and TRBJ2-1, with 10 nucleotides matching TRBD2. Trimming removed 6 bases from V and 5 bases from J; junction bases left unmatched: 7. CDR3 length: 15 residues. Looked up from germline, CDR1 is LNHDA and CDR2 is SQIVND (reference sequence). CDR3 DNA: TGTGCCAGTAGCCCGGCTAGCGGGGGTAACAATGAGCAGTTCTTC. Translating gives CASSPASGGNNEQFF.